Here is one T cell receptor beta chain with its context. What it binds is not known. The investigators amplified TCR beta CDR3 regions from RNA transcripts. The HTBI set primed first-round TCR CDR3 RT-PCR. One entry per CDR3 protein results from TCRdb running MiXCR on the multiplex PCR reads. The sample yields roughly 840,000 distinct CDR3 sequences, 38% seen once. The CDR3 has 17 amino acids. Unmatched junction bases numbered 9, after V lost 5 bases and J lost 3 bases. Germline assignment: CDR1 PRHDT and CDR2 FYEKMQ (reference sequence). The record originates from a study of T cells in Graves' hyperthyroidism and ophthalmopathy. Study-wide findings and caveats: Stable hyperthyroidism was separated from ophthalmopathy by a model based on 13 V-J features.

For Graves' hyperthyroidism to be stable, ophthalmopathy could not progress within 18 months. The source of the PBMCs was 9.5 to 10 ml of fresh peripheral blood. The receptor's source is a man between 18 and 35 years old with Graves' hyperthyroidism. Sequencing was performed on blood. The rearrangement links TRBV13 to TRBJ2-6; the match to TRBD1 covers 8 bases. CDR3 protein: CASSVAGGASGANVLTF. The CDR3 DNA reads TGTGCCAGCAGCGTAGCAGGGGGCGCGAGTGGGGCCAACGTCCTGACTTTC.